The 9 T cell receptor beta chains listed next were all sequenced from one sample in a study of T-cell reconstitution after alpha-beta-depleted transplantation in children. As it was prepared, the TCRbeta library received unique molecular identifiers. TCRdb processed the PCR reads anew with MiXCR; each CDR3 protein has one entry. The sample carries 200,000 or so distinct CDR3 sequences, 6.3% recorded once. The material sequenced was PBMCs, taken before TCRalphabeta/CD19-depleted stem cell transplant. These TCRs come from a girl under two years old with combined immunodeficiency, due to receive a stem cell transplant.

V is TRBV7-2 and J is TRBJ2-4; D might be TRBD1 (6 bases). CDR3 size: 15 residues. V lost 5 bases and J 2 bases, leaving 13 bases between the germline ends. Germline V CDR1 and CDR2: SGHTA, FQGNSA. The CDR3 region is CASSRPGTTKNIQYF. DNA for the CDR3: TGTGCCAGCAGCCGTCCCGGGACAACCAAAAACATTCAGTACTTC. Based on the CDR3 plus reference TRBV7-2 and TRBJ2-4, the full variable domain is GAGVSQSPSNKVTEKGKDVELRCDPISGHTALYWYRQSLGQGLEFLIYFQGNSAPDKSGLPSDRFSAERTGGSVSTLTIQRTQQEDSAVYLCASSRPGTTKNIQYFGAGTRLSVL.

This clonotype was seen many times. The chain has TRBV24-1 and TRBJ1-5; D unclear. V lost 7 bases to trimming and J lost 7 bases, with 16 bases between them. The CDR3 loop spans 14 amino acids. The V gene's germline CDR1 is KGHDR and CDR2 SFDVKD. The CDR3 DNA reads TGTGCCACCAGAAGGTTCAGGAGCACCCAGCCCCAGCATTTT. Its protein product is CATRRFRSTQPQHF.

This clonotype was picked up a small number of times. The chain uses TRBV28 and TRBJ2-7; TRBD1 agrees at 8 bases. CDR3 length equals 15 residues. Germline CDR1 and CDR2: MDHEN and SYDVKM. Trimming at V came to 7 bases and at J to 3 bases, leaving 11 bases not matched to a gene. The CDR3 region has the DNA TGTGCCAGCACCTTAGCGGACAGGGACCTCTACGAGCAGTACTTC. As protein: CASTLADRDLYEQYF.

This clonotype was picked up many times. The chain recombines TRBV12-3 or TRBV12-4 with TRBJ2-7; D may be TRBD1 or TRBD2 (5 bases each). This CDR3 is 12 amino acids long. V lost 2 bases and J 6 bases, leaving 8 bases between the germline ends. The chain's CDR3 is CASSLSGSEQYF. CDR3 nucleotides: TGTGCCAGCAGTTTATCAGGGAGCGAGCAGTACTTC.

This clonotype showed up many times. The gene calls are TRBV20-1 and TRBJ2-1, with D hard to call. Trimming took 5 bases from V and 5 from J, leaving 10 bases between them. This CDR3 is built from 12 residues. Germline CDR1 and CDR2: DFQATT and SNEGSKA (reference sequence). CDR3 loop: CSAYSYDNEQFF. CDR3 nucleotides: TGCAGTGCTTATAGTTATGACAATGAGCAGTTCTTC.

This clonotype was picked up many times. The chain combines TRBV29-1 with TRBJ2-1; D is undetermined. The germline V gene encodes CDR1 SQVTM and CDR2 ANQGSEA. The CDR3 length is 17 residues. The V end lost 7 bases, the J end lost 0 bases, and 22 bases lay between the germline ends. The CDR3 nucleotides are TGCAGCGCCGAAGCCCTAGGTCTACCGAGCTCCTACAATGAGCAGTTCTTC. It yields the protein CSAEALGLPSSYNEQFF.

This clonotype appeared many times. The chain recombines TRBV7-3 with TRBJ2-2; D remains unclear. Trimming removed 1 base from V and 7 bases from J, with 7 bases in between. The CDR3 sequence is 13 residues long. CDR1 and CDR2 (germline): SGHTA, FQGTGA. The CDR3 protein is CASSLSPDGELFF. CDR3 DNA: TGTGCCAGCAGCTTAAGCCCAGACGGGGAGCTGTTTTTT.

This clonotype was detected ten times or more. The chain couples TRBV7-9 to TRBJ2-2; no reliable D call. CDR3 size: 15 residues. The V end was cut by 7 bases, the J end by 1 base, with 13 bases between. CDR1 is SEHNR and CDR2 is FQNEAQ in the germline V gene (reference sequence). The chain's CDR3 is CASTHSLLNTGELFF. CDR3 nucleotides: TGTGCCAGCACCCATAGTTTATTGAACACCGGGGAGCTGTTTTTT.

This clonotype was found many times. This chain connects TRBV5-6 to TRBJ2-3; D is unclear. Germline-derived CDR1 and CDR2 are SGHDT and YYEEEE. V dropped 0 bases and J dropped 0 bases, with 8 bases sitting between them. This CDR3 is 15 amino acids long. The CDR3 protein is CASSLALTSTDTQYF. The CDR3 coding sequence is TGTGCCAGCAGCTTGGCCTTAACCAGCACAGATACGCAGTATTTT.